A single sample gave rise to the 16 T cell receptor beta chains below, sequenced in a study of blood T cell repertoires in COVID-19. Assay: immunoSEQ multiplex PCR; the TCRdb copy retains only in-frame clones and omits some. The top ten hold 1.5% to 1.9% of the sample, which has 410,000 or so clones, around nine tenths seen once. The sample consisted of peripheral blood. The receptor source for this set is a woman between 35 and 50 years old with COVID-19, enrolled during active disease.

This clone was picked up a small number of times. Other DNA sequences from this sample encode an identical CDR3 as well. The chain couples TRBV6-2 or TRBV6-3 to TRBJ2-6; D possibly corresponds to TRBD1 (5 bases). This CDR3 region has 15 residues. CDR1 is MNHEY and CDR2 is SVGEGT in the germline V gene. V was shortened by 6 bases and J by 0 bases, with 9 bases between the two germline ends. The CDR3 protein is CASSLDSSGANVLTF. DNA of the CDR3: TGTGCCAGCAGCCTCGACAGCTCTGGGGCCAACGTCCTGACTTTC.

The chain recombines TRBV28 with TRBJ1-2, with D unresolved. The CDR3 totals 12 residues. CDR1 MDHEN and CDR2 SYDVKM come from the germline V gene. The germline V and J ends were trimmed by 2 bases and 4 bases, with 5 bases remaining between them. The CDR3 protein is CASSLGSYGYTF. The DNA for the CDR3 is TGTGCCAGCAGTTTAGGCAGCTATGGCTACACCTTC.

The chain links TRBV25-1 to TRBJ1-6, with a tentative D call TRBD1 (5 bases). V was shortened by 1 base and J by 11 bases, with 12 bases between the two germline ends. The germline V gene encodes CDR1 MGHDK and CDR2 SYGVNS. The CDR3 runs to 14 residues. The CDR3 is CASSESRGFPPLHF. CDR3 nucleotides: TGTGCCAGCAGTGAATCGCGGGGGTTCCCACCCCTCCACTTT.

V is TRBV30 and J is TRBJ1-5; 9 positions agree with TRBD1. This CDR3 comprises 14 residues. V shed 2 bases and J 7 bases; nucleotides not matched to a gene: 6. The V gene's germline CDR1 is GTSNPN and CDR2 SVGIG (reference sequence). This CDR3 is CAWSWGQGGQPQHF. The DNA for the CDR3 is TGTGCCTGGAGTTGGGGACAGGGTGGGCAGCCCCAGCATTTT.

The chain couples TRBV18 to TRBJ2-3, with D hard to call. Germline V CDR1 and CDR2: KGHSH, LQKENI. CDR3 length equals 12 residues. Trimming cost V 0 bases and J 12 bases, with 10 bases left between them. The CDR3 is CASSPPWHHQYF. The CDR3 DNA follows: TGTGCCAGCTCACCACCTTGGCACCATCAGTATTTT.

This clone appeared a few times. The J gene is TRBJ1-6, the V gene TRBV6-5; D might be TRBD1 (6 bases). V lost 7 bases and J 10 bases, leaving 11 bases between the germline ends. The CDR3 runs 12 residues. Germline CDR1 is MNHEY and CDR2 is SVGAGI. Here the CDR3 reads CASKGGESPLHF. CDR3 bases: TGTGCCAGCAAAGGGGGGGAATCACCCCTCCACTTT.

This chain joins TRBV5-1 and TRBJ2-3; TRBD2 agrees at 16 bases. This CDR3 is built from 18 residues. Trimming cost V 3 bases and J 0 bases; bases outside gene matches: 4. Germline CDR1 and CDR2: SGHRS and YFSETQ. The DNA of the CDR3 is TGCGCCAGCAGCTCCGGGACTAGCGGGGGGGCTAGCACAGATACGCAGTATTTT. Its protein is CASSSGTSGGASTDTQYF.

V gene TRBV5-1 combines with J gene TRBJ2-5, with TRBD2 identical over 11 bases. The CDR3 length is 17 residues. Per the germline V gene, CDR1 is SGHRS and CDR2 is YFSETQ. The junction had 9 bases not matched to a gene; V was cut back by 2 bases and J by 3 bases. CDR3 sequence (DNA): TGCGCCAGCAGCTTCGGGGTAGCGGGAGGGATGGAAGAGACCCAGTACTTC. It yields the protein CASSFGVAGGMEETQYF. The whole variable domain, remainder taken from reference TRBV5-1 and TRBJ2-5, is KAGVTQTPRYLIKTRGQQVTLSCSPISGHRSVSWYQQTPGQGLQFLFEYFSETQRNKGNFPGRFSGRQFSNSRSEMNVSTLELGDSALYLCASSFGVAGGMEETQYFGPGTRLLVL.

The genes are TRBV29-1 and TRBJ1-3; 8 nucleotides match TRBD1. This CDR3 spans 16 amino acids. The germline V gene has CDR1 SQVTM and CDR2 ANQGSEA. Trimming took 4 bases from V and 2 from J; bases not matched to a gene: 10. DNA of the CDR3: TGCAGCGTTGGATATGGACAGGGCCATACTGGAAACACCATATATTTT. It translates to CSVGYGQGHTGNTIYF.

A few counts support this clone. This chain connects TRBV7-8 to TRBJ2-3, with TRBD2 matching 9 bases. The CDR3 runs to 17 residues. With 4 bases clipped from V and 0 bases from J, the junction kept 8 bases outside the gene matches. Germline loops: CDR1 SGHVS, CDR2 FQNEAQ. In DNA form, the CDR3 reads TGTGCCAGCAGCTGGAAGGTAGCGGGAGCTAGCACAGATACGCAGTATTTT. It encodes CASSWKVAGASTDTQYF.

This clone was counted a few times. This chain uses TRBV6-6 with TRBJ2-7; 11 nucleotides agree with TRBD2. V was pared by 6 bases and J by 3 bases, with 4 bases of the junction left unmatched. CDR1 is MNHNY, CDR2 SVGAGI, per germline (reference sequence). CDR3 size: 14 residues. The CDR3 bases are TGTGCCAGCAGCTTGGGACTAGCGGTCTACGAGCAGTACTTC. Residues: CASSLGLAVYEQYF.

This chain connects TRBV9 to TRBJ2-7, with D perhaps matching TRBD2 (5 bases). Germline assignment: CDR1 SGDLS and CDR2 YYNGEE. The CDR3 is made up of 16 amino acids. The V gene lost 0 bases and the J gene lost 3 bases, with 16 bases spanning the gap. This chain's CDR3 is CASSVASRVMVYEQYF. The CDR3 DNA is TGTGCCAGCAGCGTAGCTTCGAGGGTTATGGTCTACGAGCAGTACTTC. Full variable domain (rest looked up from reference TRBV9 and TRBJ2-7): DSGVTQTPKHLITATGQRVTLRCSPRSGDLSVYWYQQSLDQGLQFLIQYYNGEERAKGNILERFSAQQFPDLHSELNLSSLELGDSALYFCASSVASRVMVYEQYFGPGTRLTVT.

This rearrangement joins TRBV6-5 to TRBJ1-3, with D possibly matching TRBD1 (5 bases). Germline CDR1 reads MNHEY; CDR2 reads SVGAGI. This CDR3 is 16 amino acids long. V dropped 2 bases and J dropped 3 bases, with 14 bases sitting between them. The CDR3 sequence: CASSYAGLTGGNTIYF. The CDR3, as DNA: TGTGCCAGCAGTTACGCAGGGTTGACGGGTGGAAACACCATATATTTT.

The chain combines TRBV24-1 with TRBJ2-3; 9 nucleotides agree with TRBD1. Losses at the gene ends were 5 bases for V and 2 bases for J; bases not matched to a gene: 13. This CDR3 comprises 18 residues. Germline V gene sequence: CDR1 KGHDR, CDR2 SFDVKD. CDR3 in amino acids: CATSGRYRGRMVTDTQYF. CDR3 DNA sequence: TGTGCCACCAGTGGACGATACAGGGGGCGCATGGTCACAGATACGCAGTATTTT.

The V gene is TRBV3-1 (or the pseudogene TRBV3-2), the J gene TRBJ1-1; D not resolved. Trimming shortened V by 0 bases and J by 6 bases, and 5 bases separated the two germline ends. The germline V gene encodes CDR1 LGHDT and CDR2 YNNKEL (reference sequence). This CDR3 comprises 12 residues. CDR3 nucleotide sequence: TGTGCCAGCAGCCAAGATCCCGCTGAAGCTTTCTTT. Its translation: CASSQDPAEAFF.

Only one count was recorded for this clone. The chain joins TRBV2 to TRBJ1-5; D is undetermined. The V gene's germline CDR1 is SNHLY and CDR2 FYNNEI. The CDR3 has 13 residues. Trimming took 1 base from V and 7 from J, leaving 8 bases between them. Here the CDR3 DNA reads TGTGCCAGCAGTGAAGTGAGTCAACAGCCCCAGCATTTT. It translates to CASSEVSQQPQHF.